This T cell receptor beta chain derives from a study of T cell responses to AZD1222 COVID-19 vaccine. Remarks on this clone: The antigen is unknown.

Assay used: immunoSEQ multiplex PCR; TCRdb lists only in-frame clones, some missing. The table has roughly 85,000 clones, around 90% seen once; the top ten hold roughly 5%. Study conclusions and caveats: Unmutated variant regions reportedly attract nearly half of all spike-specific TCRs.

There are 15 residues in the CDR3. V lost 5 bases and J 2 bases, leaving 15 bases between the germline ends. Germline CDR1 is SGHTA and CDR2 is FQGNSA. The material sequenced was peripheral blood, taken on day 0 of MenACWY control vaccination. J is TRBJ2-5 and V is TRBV7-2; a weak D match, TRBD2 (7 bases). This clonotype was obtained from an adult in good health. The CDR3 region has the DNA TGTGCCAGCAGCGACCGTAGGGGGGGACAAGAGACCCAGTACTTC. Amino acids: CASSDRRGGQETQYF.